Sequencing of this T cell receptor (beta chain) was carried out in a study of shared clonotypes between healthy human individuals. The CDR3 extends over 15 amino acids. The V gene end was trimmed by 5 bases and the J gene end by 5 bases; junction bases not matched to a gene: 6. Germline CDR1 and CDR2: SGHTA and FQGNSA. Worth noting for this clone: The antigen is not known.

Sequencing used immunoSEQ multiplex PCR; TCRdb keeps in-frame clones, though not all of them. The sample holds approximately 2.5 million clones; approximately 93% are singletons and the top ten take 0.36%. Study observations and caveats: Larger estimated richness was generally seen in naive subsets than in memory subsets.

The gene calls are TRBV7-2 and TRBJ1-5; 10 bases align to TRBD1. The sample taken for sequencing was naive CD4+ T cells from PBMCs. As to subset: CD45RA+ positively selected. The receptor was derived from a man aged 18 to 29 in good health. Some clones in this sample may be carry-over from other donors' samples. The CDR3, as DNA: TGTGCCAGCAGCGCCCGGGACAGGGGAGATCAGCCCCAGCATTTT. Protein: CASSARDRGDQPQHF.